The entry below gives a single T cell receptor beta chain sequence along with its context. The clone's antigen remains unknown. No qualities accompany the bases; no much larger clone lies one base away. The sample's time point label, decoded: about 28 days (+/-7) after the second vaccine dose. In the paper's terms, the treatment or condition label means: meningococcal conjugate vaccine given as trial control. Vaccinee samples were obtained from the UK trials COV001 and COV002, which included a single-blind randomized controlled phase 2/3 trial of AZD1222 (ChAdOx1 nCoV-19) in healthy adults. For TCRbeta chain sequencing, PBMC samples from trial participants were taken at day 0 and at day 28 after the second dose. The CDR3 regions of human TCRbeta chains were analyzed by immunosequencing. Under the source paper's analysis protocol: Repertoire TCRs were checked for matches against a reference library of SARS-CoV-2-specific TCRs that had been generated using the MIRA antigen-specificity platform. Breadth meant the fraction of unique TCRs that were SARS-CoV-2-associated, whereas depth meant the fraction of total T cells that were SARS-CoV-2-associated. Each spike-specific TCR was assigned to its reactive spike region and to a CD4 or CD8 class using the MIRA data. Log10-transformed breadth and depth values were compared by one-way ANOVA with Sidak's multiple comparisons tests. In its TCRdb copy, this immuneACCESS table keeps in-frame sequences only and misses some clones. Where compared with another copy, unresolved V genes explain less than half of these, and the others have no known cause. That table furnishes V, J and clone size, whereas the DNA furnished D and trimming. For this sample the table gives 120,000 to 150,000 clones, of which about 90% were detected only once. 6.5% to 8% of the sample goes to the ten largest clones.

These data come from a study of T cell responses to AZD1222 COVID-19 vaccine (dated by TCRdb to the early 2020s). Turning to the overall study: TCR sequencing was performed for some 250 trial participants, of whom around 200 were given two doses of AZD1222 and roughly 25 were given two doses of MenACWY control vaccine. Enrollment into the trials was organized by age into subgroups of 18-55, 56-69 and 70-plus years, and those subgroups contained approximately 160, 26 and 62 TCR-sequenced participants, respectively.

Study-wide conclusions, independent of this receptor: Only five to seven AZD1222 recipients were SARS-CoV-2 seropositive at baseline, limiting conclusions about previously exposed vaccinees. Because no day 14 peak-response samples were available, the repertoires could be characterized only after the peak T cell response. Epitopes outside the regions mutated in the B.1.351 and B.1.1.7 variants were reportedly recognized by nearly half of the unique spike-specific TCRs. A significant rise in spike-specific TCR breadth and depth was observed after two AZD1222 doses relative to day 0 and relative to MenACWY recipients. Participants were mostly white British, with more females than males. The authors suggested clonal diversity may have been underestimated. CD4 TCRs associated with the vaccine covered the entire spike protein, and the dominant responses were in regions 160-218 and 743-854. The 56-69-year group was small, and its depth increase did not reach significance, likely because of low power.

The germline ends are 4 bases apart after V is trimmed by 0 bases and J by 1 base. The germline V gene (reference sequence) yields SEHNR for CDR1 and FQNEAQ for CDR2. From the cysteine up to the phenylalanine, the CDR3 has a length of 13 residues. Kept here is only the CDR3 DNA, which spans 39 bases and is read in frame from base 1. Rearrangement joined TRBV7-9 to TRBJ2-7; the D gene assignment is ambiguous. The specimen was peripheral blood, collected 28 days after the second dose of the MenACWY control vaccine. The origin of this receptor is an adult who received the MenACWY meningococcal vaccine as a control. The DNA reads TGTGCCAGCAGCTTAGCAGAGTCCTACGAGCAGTACTTC. It translates as CASSLAESYEQYF.